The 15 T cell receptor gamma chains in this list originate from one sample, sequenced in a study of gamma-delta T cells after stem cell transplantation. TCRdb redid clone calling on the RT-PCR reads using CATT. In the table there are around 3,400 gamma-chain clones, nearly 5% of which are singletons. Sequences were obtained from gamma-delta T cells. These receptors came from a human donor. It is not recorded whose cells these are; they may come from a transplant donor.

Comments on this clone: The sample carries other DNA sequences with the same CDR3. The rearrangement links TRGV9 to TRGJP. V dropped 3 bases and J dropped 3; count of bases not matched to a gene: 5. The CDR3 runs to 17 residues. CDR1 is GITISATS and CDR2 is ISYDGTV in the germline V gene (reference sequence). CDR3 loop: CALWERSQELGKKIKVF. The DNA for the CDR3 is TGTGCCTTGTGGGAGAGATCGCAAGAGTTGGGCAAAAAAATCAAGGTATTT.

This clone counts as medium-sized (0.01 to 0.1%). The CDR3 nucleotides read TGTGCCACCTGGGACAGGCCCATTTATTATAAGAAACTCTTT. This codes for CATWDRPIYYKKLF. This chain links TRGV3 with TRGJ1 or TRGJ2. Germline assignment: CDR1 VTNTFY and CDR2 YDVSTARD (reference sequence). The CDR3 runs 14 residues. The V segment lost 0 bases and the J segment 3 bases; nucleotides outside the gene matches: 5.

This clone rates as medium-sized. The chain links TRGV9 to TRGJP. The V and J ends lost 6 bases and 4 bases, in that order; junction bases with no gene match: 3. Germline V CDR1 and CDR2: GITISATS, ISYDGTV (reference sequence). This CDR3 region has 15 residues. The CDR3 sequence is CALWNQELGKKIKVF. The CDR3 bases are TGTGCCTTGTGGAACCAAGAGTTGGGCAAAAAAATCAAGGTATTT.

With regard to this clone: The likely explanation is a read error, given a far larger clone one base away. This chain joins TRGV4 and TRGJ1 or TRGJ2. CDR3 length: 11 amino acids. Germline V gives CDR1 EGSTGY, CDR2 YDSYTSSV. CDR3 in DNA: TGTGCCATCTGGGATGCCTTTAAGAAACTCTTT. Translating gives CAIWDAFKKLF.

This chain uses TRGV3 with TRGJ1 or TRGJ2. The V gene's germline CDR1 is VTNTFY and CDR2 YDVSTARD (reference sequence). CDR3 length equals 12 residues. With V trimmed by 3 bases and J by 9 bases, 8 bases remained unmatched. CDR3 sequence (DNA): TGTGCCACCTGGGACGGGATGAGTAAGAAACTCTTT. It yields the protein CATWDGMSKKLF.

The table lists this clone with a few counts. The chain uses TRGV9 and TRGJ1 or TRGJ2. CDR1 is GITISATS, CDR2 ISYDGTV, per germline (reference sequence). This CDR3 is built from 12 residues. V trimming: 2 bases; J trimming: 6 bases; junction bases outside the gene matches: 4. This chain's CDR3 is CALWEGVYKKLF. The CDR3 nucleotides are TGTGCCTTGTGGGAGGGGGTTTATAAGAAACTCTTT.

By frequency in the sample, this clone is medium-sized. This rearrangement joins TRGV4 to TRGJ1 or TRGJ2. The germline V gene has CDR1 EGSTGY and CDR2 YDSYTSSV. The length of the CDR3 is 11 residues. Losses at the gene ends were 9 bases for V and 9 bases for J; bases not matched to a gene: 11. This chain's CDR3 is CATRFISKKLF. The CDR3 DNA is TGTGCCACCCGTTTTATAAGTAAGAAACTCTTT.

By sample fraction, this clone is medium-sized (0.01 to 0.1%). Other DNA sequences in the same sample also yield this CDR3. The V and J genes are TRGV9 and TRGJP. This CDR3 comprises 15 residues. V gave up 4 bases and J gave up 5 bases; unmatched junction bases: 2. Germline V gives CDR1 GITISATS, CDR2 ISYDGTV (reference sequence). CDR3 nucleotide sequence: TGTGCCTTGTGGGAAGAAGAGTTGGGCAAAAAAATCAAGGTATTT. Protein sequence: CALWEEELGKKIKVF.

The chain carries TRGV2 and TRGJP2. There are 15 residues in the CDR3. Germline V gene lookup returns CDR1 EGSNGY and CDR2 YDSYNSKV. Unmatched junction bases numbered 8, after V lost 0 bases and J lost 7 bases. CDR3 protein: CATWDGRDPDWIKTF. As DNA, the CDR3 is TGTGCCACCTGGGACGGGAGAGACCCTGATTGGATCAAGACGTTT.

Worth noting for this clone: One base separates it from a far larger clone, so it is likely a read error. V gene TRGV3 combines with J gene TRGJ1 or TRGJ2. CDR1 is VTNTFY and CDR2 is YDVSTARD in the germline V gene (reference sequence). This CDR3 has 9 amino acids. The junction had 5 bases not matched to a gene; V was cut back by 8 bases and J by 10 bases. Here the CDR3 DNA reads TGTGCCACCTCAACGAAGAAACTCTTT. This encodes CATSTKKLF.

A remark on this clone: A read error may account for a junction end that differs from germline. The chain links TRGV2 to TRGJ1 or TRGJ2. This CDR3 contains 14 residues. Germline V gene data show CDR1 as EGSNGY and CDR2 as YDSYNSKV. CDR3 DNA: TGTGCCACCCGGGACGGGCAGCTTTATTATAAGAAACTCTTT. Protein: CATRDGQLYYKKLF.

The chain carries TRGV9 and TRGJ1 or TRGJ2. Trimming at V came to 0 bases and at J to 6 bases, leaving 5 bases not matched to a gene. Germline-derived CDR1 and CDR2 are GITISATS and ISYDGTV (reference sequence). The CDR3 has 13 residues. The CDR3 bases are TGTGCCTTGTGGGAGGTGGGGGGTTATAAGAAACTCTTT. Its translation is CALWEVGGYKKLF.

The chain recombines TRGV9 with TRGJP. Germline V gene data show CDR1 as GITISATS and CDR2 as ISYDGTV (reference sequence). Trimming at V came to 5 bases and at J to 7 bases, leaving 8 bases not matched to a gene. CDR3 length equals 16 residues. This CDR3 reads CALWVSLELGKKIKVF. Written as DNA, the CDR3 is TGTGCCTTGTGGGTCTCATTGGAGTTGGGCAAAAAAATCAAGGTATTT.

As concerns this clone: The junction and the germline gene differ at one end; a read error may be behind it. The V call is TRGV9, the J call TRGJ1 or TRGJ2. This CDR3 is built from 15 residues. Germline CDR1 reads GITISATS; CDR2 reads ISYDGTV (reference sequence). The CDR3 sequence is CALWEHLPKNYKKLF. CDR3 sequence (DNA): TGTGCCTTGTGGGAGCACTTGCCCAAAAATTATAAGAAACTCTTC.

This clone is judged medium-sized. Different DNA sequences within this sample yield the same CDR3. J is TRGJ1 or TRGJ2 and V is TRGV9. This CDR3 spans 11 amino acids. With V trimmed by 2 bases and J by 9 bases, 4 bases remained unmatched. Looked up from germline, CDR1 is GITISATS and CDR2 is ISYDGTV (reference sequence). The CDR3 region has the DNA TGTGCCTTGTGGGAGGGCCGTAAGAAACTCTTT. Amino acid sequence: CALWEGRKKLF.